A few counts support the clone carrying this T cell receptor beta chain. Its target is unknown. Preparing the TCRbeta library involved the use of unique molecular identifiers. TCRdb reprocessed the PCR reads with MiXCR, giving one entry per CDR3 protein. The data show 780,000 or so distinct CDR3 sequences, 15% to 20% seen once. This sample was taken from a study of T-cell reconstitution after alpha-beta-depleted transplantation in children. Whole-study results and caveats: Diversity of TCRbeta at day 60 was high in some patients, arising from surviving recipient T cells and thymic progenitors.

This TCR came from a male patient younger than 18 who had a stem cell transplant for acute lymphoblastic leukemia, so the T cells may come from the graft donor. Sequencing was performed on PBMCs, mostly from graft donor cells, taken 360 days after TCRalphabeta/CD19-depleted stem cell transplant.

The CDR3 coding sequence is TGTGCCGGGAGGACTAGCAGCAACGAGCAGTACTTC. It yields the protein CAGRTSSNEQYF. The chain carries TRBV2 and TRBJ2-7; TRBD2 matches 8 bases. The CDR3 spans 12 residues. V shed 11 bases, J shed 5 bases, and the junction held 8 bases outside the gene matches. CDR1 is SNHLY, CDR2 FYNNEI, per germline.